These T cell receptor beta chains were read from a single sample in a study of cytomegalovirus exposure and HLA in healthy donors. Repertoires were generated with immunoSEQ multiplex PCR, while TCRdb's copy carries only in-frame clones and drops some. The sample lists roughly 200,000 clones, 83% occurring once. Sample: PBMCs. The receptors come from a man in his forties or fifties in good health and CMV-seronegative. CDR3s include the opening cysteine and the closing phenylalanine or tryptophan. A D gene is named only where the DNA matches it firmly. The listing skips clone size in some rows; elsewhere it reads once, few, many or a size class.

TRBD1 NA TRBJ2-6 TRBV19 TGTGCCAGTGGGGGGGACAGGGATACTGGGGCCAACGTCCTGACTTTC CASGGDRDTGANVLTF
NA NA TRBJ2-2 TRBV5-8 TGTGCCAGCAGCTTAGTGGTCGGCGGGCTAAACACCGGGGAGCTGTTTTTT CASSLVVGGLNTGELFF
NA NA TRBJ2-2 TRBV14 TGTGCCAGCAGCCAAGAGTCATGGACAGCGAACACCGGGGAGCTGTTTTTT CASSQESWTANTGELFF
TRBD1 NA TRBJ1-2 TRBV10-3 TGTGCCATCTGGGACAGGGGAAGCTATGGCTACACCTTC CAIWDRGSYGYTF
NA few TRBJ1-1 TRBV2 TGTGCCAGCAGTGATAGGCAGGGTATAGGCACTGAAGCTTTCTTT CASSDRQGIGTEAFF
TRBD2 NA TRBJ2-3 TRBV7-9 TGTGCCAGCAGCTCCTCTAGCGGGGGGCCCACAGATACGCAGTATTTT CASSSSSGGPTDTQYF
NA once TRBJ1-1 TRBV9 TGTGCCAGCAGTCCCCAGTGGAGCACTGAAGCTTTCTTT CASSPQWSTEAFF
TRBD1 once TRBJ1-2 TRBV7-9 TGTGCCAGCAGCTTAAGGGGGCAATTTGGCTACACCTTC CASSLRGQFGYTF
NA NA TRBJ2-1 TRBV5-1 TGCGCCAGCAGCTTGGTCGGGGACTTAAGGTACAATGAGCAGTTCTTC CASSLVGDLRYNEQFF
NA NA TRBJ2-7 TRBV7-8 TGTGCCAGCAGCTTAGTCCCCTCACAGGGACCCTACGAGCAGTACTTC CASSLVPSQGPYEQYF
TRBD1 NA TRBJ2-7 TRBV7-9 TGTGCCAGCGGCCGTTGGGGACAGGGGGGTCTCGAGCAGTACTTC CASGRWGQGGLEQYF
TRBD2 NA TRBJ2-7 TRBV5-1 TGCGCCAGCAGCTTGGGTGGAGCGGGAGGTCCCGAGCAGTACTTC CASSLGGAGGPEQYF
NA NA TRBJ1-6 TRBV7-2 TGTGCCAGCAGCTTAGGATCCAGGTCGGGGTCACCCCTCCACTTT CASSLGSRSGSPLHF
TRBD2 once TRBJ2-1 TRBV7-2 TGTGCCAGCAGCTTAGGTTCCAGCGGGGGGACCCCCCTGTTCTTC CASSLGSSGGTPLFF
TRBD2 NA TRBJ2-3 TRBV7-3 TGTGCCAGCAGCTTAACGTGGAGCGGGAGCGGAGATACGCAGTATTTT CASSLTWSGSGDTQYF
NA NA TRBJ2-1 TRBV19 TGTGCCAGTAGTATCTCTGGCAGTACAGCCGAGCAGTTCTTC CASSISGSTAEQFF
NA NA TRBJ2-2 TRBV30 TGTGCCTGGAGCCCAGGCTGGGCAGGGCGCGGGGAGCTGTTTTTT CAWSPGWAGRGELFF
TRBD1 NA TRBJ1-1 TRBV10-2 TGCGCCAGCAGTGAGTTTATACAGGGGGCTACGAACACTGAAGCTTTCTTT CASSEFIQGATNTEAFF
TRBD1 NA TRBJ1-5 TRBV19 TGTGCCAGTAGGTACCGGGACAGGGGGCAGGGAAATCAGCCCCAGCATTTT CASRYRDRGQGNQPQHF
NA NA TRBJ2-1 TRBV7-2 TGTGCCAGCAGCTCTTTTAGCGGTTACAATGAGCAGTTCTTC CASSSFSGYNEQFF
TRBD2 NA TRBJ2-2 TRBV7-2 TGTGCCAGCAGCTTATTCGTCAGCGGGGGGCCGGGCACCGGGGAGCTGTTTTTT CASSLFVSGGPGTGELFF
NA once TRBJ2-1 TRBV7-3 TGTGCCAGCAGTTATGACTCCGGGACAATCAGGTTCTTC CASSYDSGTIRFF
TRBD2 NA TRBJ2-1 TRBV5-1 TGCGCCAGCAGCCTAATTAGCGGGAGGGCAAGGTATGAGCAGTTCTTC CASSLISGRARYEQFF